This record looks at one T cell receptor beta chain sequence and its context. Its antigen remains unidentified. CDR3 length: 19 residues. Trimming removed 1 base from V and 18 bases from J, with 37 bases in between. CDR1 SQVTM and CDR2 ANQGSEA come from the germline V gene. These data come from a study of Graves' ophthalmopathy and Graves' hyperthyroidism. Study observations and caveats: With 60% to 71% sensitivity and approximately 72% specificity, the model predicted ophthalmopathy progression.

RNA transcripts served as template for amplifying TCR beta CDR3 sequences. Second-round multiplex PCR followed a first-round RT-PCR using HTBI primers. MiXCR, applied by TCRdb to the multiplex PCR reads, yields one record per CDR3 protein. The table lists more than 1,000,000 distinct CDR3 sequences, about 40% of them singletons. Included hyperthyroidism patients were aged 18 to 65 and newly diagnosed (under 2 months' duration). Pregnancy or lactation, uncontrolled infections and other autoimmune diseases were grounds for excluding patients. Orbital computed tomography, together with clinical symptoms, serum thyroxine, TRAb and thyroid ultrasound, was used for diagnosis.

Sequencing was carried out using peripheral blood or thyroid tissue (not recorded which). The rearrangement joins TRBV29-1 to TRBJ1-6; the D gene is possibly TRBD1 (6 bases). This clonotype originated in an adult man with Graves' hyperthyroidism. CDR3 sequence: CSVEGGTVYEQPPGQPPHF. The CDR3 region has the DNA TGCAGCGTTGAAGGGGGAACAGTGTACGAGCAGCCTCCGGGACAACCTCCCCACTTT.